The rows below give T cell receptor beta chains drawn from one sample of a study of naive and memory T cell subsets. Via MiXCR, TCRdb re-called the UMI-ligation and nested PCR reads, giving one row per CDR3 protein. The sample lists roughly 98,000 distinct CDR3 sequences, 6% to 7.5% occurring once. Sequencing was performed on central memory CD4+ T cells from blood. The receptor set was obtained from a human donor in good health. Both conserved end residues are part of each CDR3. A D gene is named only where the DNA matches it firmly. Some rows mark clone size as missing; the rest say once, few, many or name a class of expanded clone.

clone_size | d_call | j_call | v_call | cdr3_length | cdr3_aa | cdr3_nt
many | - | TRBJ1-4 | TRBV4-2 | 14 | CASSQELLGEKLFF | TGTGCCAGCAGCCAAGAGCTGTTAGGTGAAAAACTGTTTTTT
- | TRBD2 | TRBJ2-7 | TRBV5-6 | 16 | CASSLVAGVIPYEQYF | TGTGCCAGCAGCTTGGTGGCGGGGGTAATCCCCTACGAGCAGTACTTC
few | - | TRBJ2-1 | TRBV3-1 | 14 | CASSHGGGTKEQFF | TGTGCCAGCAGCCACGGCGGAGGGACGAAGGAGCAGTTCTTC
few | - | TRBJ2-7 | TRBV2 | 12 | CASRERGLEQYF | TGTGCCAGCAGGGAACGGGGGTTGGAGCAGTACTTC
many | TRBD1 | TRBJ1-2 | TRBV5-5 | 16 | CASILRQGIANYGYTF | TGTGCCAGCATCCTTCGACAGGGGATTGCTAACTATGGCTACACCTTC
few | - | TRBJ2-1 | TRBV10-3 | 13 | CAISEGGGTEQFF | TGTGCCATCAGTGAGGGGGGGGGCACTGAGCAGTTCTTC
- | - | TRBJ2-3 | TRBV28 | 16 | CASSSPQAGRRDTQYF | TGTGCCAGCAGTAGTCCCCAGGCAGGTCGTAGAGATACGCAGTATTTT
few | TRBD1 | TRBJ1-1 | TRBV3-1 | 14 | CASSHKDRGIEAFF | TGTGCCAGCAGCCATAAGGACAGGGGAATCGAAGCTTTCTTT
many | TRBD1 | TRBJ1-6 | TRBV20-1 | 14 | CSARAAGGGSPLHF | TGCAGTGCTAGAGCTGCAGGGGGCGGCTCACCCCTCCACTTT
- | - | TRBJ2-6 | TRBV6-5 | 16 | CASSYAGQSGANVLTF | TGTGCCAGCAGTTACGCGGGACAATCCGGGGCCAACGTCCTGACTTTC
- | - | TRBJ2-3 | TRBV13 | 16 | CASSLVVGSSTDTQYF | TGTGCCAGCAGCTTAGTAGTGGGCTCTTCCACAGATACGCAGTATTTT
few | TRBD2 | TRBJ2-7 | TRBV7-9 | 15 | CASSLVGLAGIEQYF | TGTGCCAGCAGCTTAGTTGGCCTAGCGGGAATCGAGCAGTACTTC
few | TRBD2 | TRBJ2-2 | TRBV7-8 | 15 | CASSPGTRVTGELFF | TGTGCCAGCAGCCCCGGGACTAGAGTTACCGGGGAGCTGTTTTTT
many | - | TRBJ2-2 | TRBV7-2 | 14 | CASSPEVSGNWLFF | TGTGCCAGCAGCCCTGAGGTTTCGGGGAATTGGCTGTTTTTT
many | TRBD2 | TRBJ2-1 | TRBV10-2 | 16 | CASSERSGGLYNEQFF | TGCGCCAGCAGTGAACGAAGCGGGGGCCTCTACAATGAGCAGTTCTTC
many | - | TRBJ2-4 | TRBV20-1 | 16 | CSARVEGRKGKNIQYF | TGCAGTGCTAGAGTGGAGGGCAGGAAAGGCAAAAACATTCAGTACTTC
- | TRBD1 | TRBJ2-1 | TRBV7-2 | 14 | CASSFPDRGNEQFF | TGTGCCAGCAGCTTCCCGGACAGGGGCAATGAGCAGTTCTTC
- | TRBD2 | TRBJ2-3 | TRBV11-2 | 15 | CASSSPGLASDTQYF | TGTGCCAGCAGCTCCCCGGGACTAGCGTCAGATACGCAGTATTTT
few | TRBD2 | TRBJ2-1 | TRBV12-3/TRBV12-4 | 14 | CASQTSGTYNEQFF | TGTGCCAGTCAGACGAGCGGGACCTACAATGAGCAGTTCTTC
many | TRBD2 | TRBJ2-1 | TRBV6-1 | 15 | CASRPTSGRRDEQFF | TGTGCCAGCAGGCCTACTAGCGGGAGGCGGGATGAGCAGTTCTTC